This T cell receptor (beta chain) was recovered during a study of T-cell memory formation after mild COVID-19. Study overall: TCR clusters largely stayed donor specific. Study-wide points: A subset of responding clones appeared in pre-infection memory, suggesting cross-reactive memory joined. Clones that shrank (day 15 to 85) were balanced CD4/CD8, whereas later expanders leaned CD4+.

Of note for this clonotype: Antigen specificity is unknown.

In TCRdb, the 5' RACE reads were re-called with MiXCR into one record per CDR3 protein. The sample holds about 620,000 distinct CDR3 sequences, approximately 19% seen once. This CDR3 region has 14 residues. The V end was cut by 3 bases, the J end by 3 bases, with 11 bases between. This clonotype originated in an adult woman who had mild COVID-19 (a few samples of this study predate the infection). Cell type and time point are not known. Sequencing used PBMCs or a T cell subset sorted from them (not recorded which). The chain recombines TRBV12-3 or TRBV12-4 with TRBJ1-2, with D tentatively TRBD1 (5 bases). The CDR3 reads CASSFSGRDYGYTF. CDR3 in DNA: TGTGCCAGCAGTTTTTCAGGGAGGGACTATGGCTACACCTTC.